The present entry profiles one T cell receptor (beta chain) with its context. Its antigen remains unidentified. The data are from a study of CD8+CD57+ T cells in acquired aplastic anemia. Looking at the study overall: Each DNA sample taken from sorted CD4+ and CD8+ cells came to 3 to 4 ug on average. Study outcomes and limitations: Patients and controls shared under 35 CD8+ CDR3 sequences, highly expressed in patients. Patients and healthy controls showed no significant CD8+ Simpson's diversity difference.

This CDR3 spans 14 amino acids. Germline V gene data show CDR1 as DFQATT and CDR2 as SNEGSKA (reference sequence). Trimming shortened V by 1 base and J by 6 bases, and 16 bases separated the two germline ends. CDR3 and TCR beta VDJ profiling relied on genomic DNA as the template. MiXCR, applied by TCRdb to the reads, yields one record per CDR3 protein. The sample consists of more than 150,000 distinct CDR3 sequences, around 66% of them appearing once. This sequence joins TRBV20-1 and TRBJ2-7; D call uncertain. This receptor was identified in a human donor with severe aplastic anemia or a healthy control (not recorded which). Input material: sorted CD4+, CD8+, or CD8+CD57+ T cells (not recorded which) from PBMCs. The CDR3 sequence: CSARGRVTVGEQYF. CDR3 DNA: TGCAGTGCTAGAGGAAGGGTCACCGTGGGCGAGCAGTACTTC.